This T cell receptor beta chain came from a study of CD8 T cells in ankylosing spondylitis. This clonotype was seen ten or more times. MiXCR, applied by TCRdb to the 5' RACE reads, yields one record per CDR3 protein. The sample comprises 230,000 or so distinct CDR3 sequences, roughly a quarter of which are singletons, and over 0.55% rests with the top ten. The sequence was obtained from a male donor with ankylosing spondylitis or in good health (not recorded which). The sequencing sample was made of blood, either unsorted or a sorted T cell fraction (not recorded which).

The CDR3 DNA follows: TGCAGTGCAAATGACGACAGGGCTGTCCGCGAGCAGTACTTC. This codes for CSANDDRAVREQYF. V usage is TRBV20-1 and J usage is TRBJ2-7; 7 bases are shared with TRBD1. Germline V lookup: CDR1 DFQATT, CDR2 SNEGSKA (reference sequence). CDR3 size: 14 residues. The trim removed 6 bases at V and 6 bases at J, leaving 14 bases unmatched.